Listed below are T cell receptor beta chains from one sample, sequenced in a study of shared clonotypes between healthy human individuals. This table comes from immunoSEQ multiplex PCR, and its TCRdb copy is limited to in-frame clones, with some not included. In the table there are roughly 2.1 million clones, 93% of which are singletons. The sequencing sample was made of naive CD8+ T cells from PBMCs. The receptor set was obtained from a young man in good health. Some clones in this sample may be carry-over from other donors' samples. CDR3s include the opening cysteine and the closing phenylalanine or tryptophan. A D gene is named only where the DNA matches it firmly. For some rows the clone size is stated as once, few or many, or as a class when expanded; others skip it.

clone_size	d_call	j_call	v_call	cdr3_nt	cdr3_aa
.	.	TRBJ1-3	TRBV7-2	TGTGCCAGCAGTCTAGGGGGAAACACCATATATTTT	CASSLGGNTIYF
.	.	TRBJ1-2	TRBV27	TGTGCCAGCAGTACCCTCAATGGGGGCGATGGCTACACCTTC	CASSTLNGGDGYTF
.	TRBD1	TRBJ1-1	TRBV27	TGTGCCAGCAGTTTGGTGGGACAGGGGGGTGTCACTGAAGCTTTCTTT	CASSLVGQGGVTEAFF
.	TRBD2	TRBJ2-2	TRBV6-5	TGTGCCAGCAGTTTTCGGGAGGGCACCGGGGAGCTGTTTTTT	CASSFREGTGELFF
.	.	TRBJ2-7	TRBV2	TGTGCCTCGCGGGACAAGGGTTTCTACGAGCAGTACTTC	CASRDKGFYEQYF
.	TRBD1	TRBJ2-7	TRBV7-2	TGTGCCAGCAGCTTAGCGGACAGGGGTGGGTACGAGCAGTACTTC	CASSLADRGGYEQYF
.	.	TRBJ1-1	TRBV14	TGTGCCAGCAGCCAGGGCAGGATGAACACTGAAGCTTTCTTT	CASSQGRMNTEAFF
.	.	TRBJ2-2	TRBV5-4	TGTGCCAGCAGCGCGGAAATGGTAGCGGAGCGTAGCGGGGAGCTGTTTTTT	CASSAEMVAERSGELFF
.	TRBD2	TRBJ2-7	TRBV5-4	TGTGCCAGCAGCTTATATGTAGCGGGAGGTGGATACGAGCAGTACTTC	CASSLYVAGGGYEQYF
.	.	TRBJ1-5	TRBV4-2	TGTGCCAGCAGCCCCGGGACTCGTGCCCTTAATCAGCCCCAGCATTTT	CASSPGTRALNQPQHF
.	.	TRBJ1-1	TRBV2	TGTGCCAGCAGTGAAAAGTACGGGGTTGACTCTGAAGCTTTCTTT	CASSEKYGVDSEAFF
.	.	TRBJ1-2	TRBV28	TGTGCCAGCAGTTTAGGGCAGGGTAGCTATGGCTACACCTTC	CASSLGQGSYGYTF
.	.	TRBJ2-3	TRBV13	TGTGCCAGCAGCCCAAGAGGGGCGGCAAGCACAGATACGCAGTATTTT	CASSPRGAASTDTQYF
.	.	TRBJ2-7	TRBV6-1	TGTGCCAGCAAAGCGACCCAGCAAAACTACTTCGAGCAGTACTTC	CASKATQQNYFEQYF
.	TRBD2	TRBJ2-7	TRBV11-2	TGTGCCAGCAGCCAAGGGCTAGCGGGGATCTACGAGCAGTACTTC	CASSQGLAGIYEQYF
.	.	TRBJ1-1	TRBV19	TGTGCCAGCGAAGGACAGACGAACACTGAAGCTTTCTTT	CASEGQTNTEAFF
.	.	TRBJ2-7	TRBV4-1	TGCGCCAGCAGCCAAGGGGCGCCCTACGAGCAGTACTTC	CASSQGAPYEQYF
once	.	TRBJ2-3	TRBV7-2	TGTGCCAGCAGCTTAAATACGCAGTATTTT	CASSLNTQYF
.	.	TRBJ2-2	TRBV6-5	TGTGCCAGCAGCACCCCCGGGACGGGAGCGGAGCTGTTTTTT	CASSTPGTGAELFF
.	.	TRBJ1-5	TRBV6-5	TGTGCCAGCAGTTACTCGAAAGCTCATAGCAATCAGCCCCAGCATTTT	CASSYSKAHSNQPQHF
.	TRBD1	TRBJ2-3	TRBV13	TGTGCCAGCAGCTTGGACAGGGGGCTCTCAGATACGCAGTATTTT	CASSLDRGLSDTQYF
few	.	TRBJ1-4	TRBV6-1	TGTGCCAGCAGTGAACTATGGGTGGAGGAAAAACTGTTTTTT	CASSELWVEEKLFF
.	TRBD1	TRBJ2-1	TRBV19	TGTGCCAGTAGTAGCTACTCCGGGACAGGGAACAATGAGCAGTTCTTC	CASSSYSGTGNNEQFF
.	.	TRBJ2-5	TRBV7-9	TGTGCCAGCAGCGCCGCCAGGGACGAGACCCAGTACTTC	CASSAARDETQYF
.	.	TRBJ2-3	TRBV7-6	TGTGCCAGCAGCTTAGGACCAGGGCGCGGGACAGATACGCAGTATTTT	CASSLGPGRGTDTQYF
once	TRBD2	TRBJ2-7	TRBV4-2	TGTGCCAGCAGCCGAGAGCGGGAGTCGGACTACGAGCAGTACTTC	CASSRERESDYEQYF
.	.	TRBJ1-4	TRBV7-8	TGTGCCAGCAGCTGGGGTGTATTCGGGAGCTCGAATGAAAAACTGTTTTTT	CASSWGVFGSSNEKLFF
.	TRBD1	TRBJ2-1	TRBV5-5	TGTGCCAGCGGGGTTGTGTGGACAGGGGATACGGACAATGAGCAGTTCTTC	CASGVVWTGDTDNEQFF
.	TRBD2	TRBJ2-1	TRBV7-6	TGTGCCAGCAGCCCCAAGGGGCTGCGGGAGGAGGTGGATGAGCAGTTCTTC	CASSPKGLREEVDEQFF
.	.	TRBJ1-5	TRBV7-8	TGTGCCAGCAGCTTAGGGAGTGTGGGGTTTCAGCCCCAGCATTTT	CASSLGSVGFQPQHF
.	.	TRBJ2-7	TRBV19	TGTGCCAGTAGTATAGACTACGGTTCCTACGAGCAGTACTTC	CASSIDYGSYEQYF
.	.	TRBJ2-5	TRBV7-7	TGTGCCAGCAGCTCGGATCCGGGACAACGAGAGACCCAGTACTTC	CASSSDPGQRETQYF
.	TRBD2	TRBJ2-3	TRBV14	TGTGCCAGCAGCCAAGACCCCCGGACTAGCGGGAGTGATACGCAGTATTTT	CASSQDPRTSGSDTQYF
.	TRBD1	TRBJ1-5	TRBV7-2	TGTGCCAGCAGCTTAATTAGGGGGCGGGATCAGCCCCAGCATTTT	CASSLIRGRDQPQHF
.	TRBD1	TRBJ1-2	TRBV13	TGTGCCAGCAGCCAGGGACAGGGGAATGGTAACTATGGCTACACCTTC	CASSQGQGNGNYGYTF
.	.	TRBJ2-7	TRBV7-6	TGTGCCAGCAGCTTACTGGGATCCTACGAGCAGTACTTC	CASSLLGSYEQYF
.	TRBD1	TRBJ1-1	TRBV12-5	TGTGCTAGTGCCCCGGACAGGGCGGTCGCTGAAGCTTTCTTT	CASAPDRAVAEAFF
.	TRBD1	TRBJ1-2	TRBV27	TGTGCCAGCAGTCCGCGGACAGGGGACTATGGCTACACCTTC	CASSPRTGDYGYTF
.	.	TRBJ2-7	TRBV4-3	TGCGCCAGCAGCCAAGATCAAGGGGGATACGAGCAGTACTTC	CASSQDQGGYEQYF
.	.	TRBJ1-2	TRBV2	TGTGCCAGCAGTCCACAGGTTGGGGATGGCTACACCTTC	CASSPQVGDGYTF
.	.	TRBJ1-3	TRBV11-2	TGTGCCAGCAGAGAAAGGGGGACGGCGAACTCTGGAAACACCATATATTTT	CASRERGTANSGNTIYF
.	.	TRBJ2-5	TRBV5-6	TGTGCCAGCAGCTTTGGTGAGACCCAGTACTTC	CASSFGETQYF
.	.	TRBJ1-4	TRBV2	TGTGCCAGCGAGGAACAGGGAAATGAAAAACTGTTTTTT	CASEEQGNEKLFF
once	.	TRBJ2-5	TRBV5-4	TGTGCCAGCAGCCGCAGGGAAAACGTGGAGACCCAGTACTTC	CASSRRENVETQYF
.	.	TRBJ1-3	TRBV7-8	TGTGCCAGCAGCTTACCGGGGGTGCTCTCTGGAAACACCATATATTTT	CASSLPGVLSGNTIYF
.	.	TRBJ2-1	TRBV27	TGTGCCAGCAGATTATGGAATGAGCAGTTCTTC	CASRLWNEQFF
.	TRBD2	TRBJ2-1	TRBV27	TGTGCCAGCAGTTTTTTGGGCCAGGGAGGGGATGAGCAGTTCTTC	CASSFLGQGGDEQFF
.	.	TRBJ2-5	TRBV30	TGTGCCTGGAGGCCGCGACTAGGGATGCGGCAGACCCAGTACTTC	CAWRPRLGMRQTQYF
once	.	TRBJ2-1	TRBV27	TGTGCCAGCAGTTTATTAATCCTAACGGGTGAGCAGTTCTTC	CASSLLILTGEQFF
.	.	TRBJ2-3	TRBV10-1	TGCGCCAGCAGTGCGGTCGAGGGGGGGTCTAGCACAGATACGCAGTATTTT	CASSAVEGGSSTDTQYF
.	.	TRBJ2-7	TRBV9	TGTGCCAGCAGCGCGGGTAGCTCCTACGAGCAGTACTTC	CASSAGSSYEQYF
.	.	TRBJ2-4	TRBV28	TGTGCCAGCAGTCTCCACAGGCAGGGTTTTGCTCGGCTACTAGCCAAAAACATTCAGTACTTC	CASSLHRQGFARLLAKNIQYF
.	.	TRBJ2-2	TRBV9	TGTGCCAGCAGCGTAGGTAGGGGCACCGGGGAGCTGTTTTTT	CASSVGRGTGELFF
.	.	TRBJ2-1	TRBV9	TGTGCCAGCAGCGTAGGGTGGGGCAATGAGCAGTTCTTC	CASSVGWGNEQFF
once	TRBD1	TRBJ2-7	TRBV7-9	TGTGCCAGCAGTCTCGTCGGGACAGCCCCATACGAGCAGTACTTC	CASSLVGTAPYEQYF
.	TRBD1	TRBJ2-7	TRBV5-1	TGCGCCAGCAGCTTGACAGGGGTTTCCCACGAGCAGTACTTC	CASSLTGVSHEQYF
few	.	TRBJ1-5	TRBV6-6	TGTGCCAGCAGCAAGACAGCGAATCAGCCCCAGCATTTT	CASSKTANQPQHF